Presented here are 30 T cell receptor beta chains from one specimen sequenced in a study of blood T cell repertoires in COVID-19 (dated by TCRdb to 2020 to 2021). The protocol used for the library was the immunoSEQ multiplex PCR assay. Sourced from immuneACCESS, this table was stored by TCRdb with only in-frame sequences that have V and J called. A share of the clones is absent; for the studies checked, an unresolved V gene accounts for under half, and the remainder has no known explanation. The sample has some 120,000 clones on record, 85% to 90% of them singletons. Of the sample, 7.6% falls within the top ten clones. The sequencing input was peripheral blood. The receptor set was obtained from a man over 45 with acute or convalescent COVID-19.

CDR3 sequence: CAWSPPGTIGEKLFF. In DNA, the CDR3 is TGTGCCTGGAGTCCCCCAGGGACAATCGGTGAAAAACTGTTTTTT. The chain carries TRBV30 and TRBJ1-4, with D perhaps matching TRBD1 (6 bases). V was shortened by 2 bases and J by 7 bases, with 17 bases between the two germline ends. This CDR3 comprises 15 residues. Germline V gene data show CDR1 as GTSNPN and CDR2 as SVGIG (reference sequence).

V is TRBV19 and J is TRBJ2-2, with D perhaps TRBD2 (5 bases). Germline assignment: CDR1 LNHDA and CDR2 SQIVND (reference sequence). The CDR3 has 14 amino acids. V gave up 2 bases and J gave up 7 bases, with 11 bases separating them. CDR3 in amino acids: CASSIIRDYGELFF. In DNA form, the CDR3 reads TGTGCCAGTAGTATAATCCGGGATTACGGGGAGCTGTTTTTT.

The chain combines TRBV10-3 with TRBJ1-2; 11 bases fit TRBD1. The CDR3 runs 13 residues. The V and J ends lost 6 bases and 8 bases, in that order; junction bases with no gene match: 5. Looked up from germline, CDR1 is ENHRY and CDR2 is SYGVKD. The CDR3 region is CAISFGTGGGYTF. The CDR3 DNA reads as TGTGCCATCAGCTTCGGGACAGGGGGAGGCTACACCTTC.

This rearrangement joins TRBV10-3 to TRBJ1-6; the D gene is possibly TRBD1 (5 bases). Germline assignment: CDR1 ENHRY and CDR2 SYGVKD. V lost 0 bases, J lost 10 bases, and 10 bases lay in between. CDR3 size: 14 residues. Written as DNA, the CDR3 is TGTGCCATCAGTGAGTCGGCGGGGCCATCACCCCTCCACTTT. As protein: CAISESAGPSPLHF.

The chain links TRBV12-3 or TRBV12-4 to TRBJ2-7; 7 nucleotides line up with TRBD1. This CDR3 has 13 residues. V was clipped by 6 bases and J by 6 bases; unmatched bases: 8. CDR3 in DNA: TGTGCCAGCAGCAGATATCGACAGGGCGAGCAGTACTTC. Translating it yields CASSRYRQGEQYF.

The genes are TRBV6-5 and TRBJ2-7; weak D call: TRBD2 (5 bases). This CDR3 is built from 11 residues. The germline V gene has CDR1 MNHEY and CDR2 SVGAGI. V lost 8 bases and J 3 bases, leaving 8 bases between the germline ends. CDR3 coding DNA: TGTGCCAGCGGGAGCGGCTACGAGCAGTACTTC. Translating gives CASGSGYEQYF.

The chain joins TRBV5-4 to TRBJ1-5, with D unresolved. CDR1 SGHNT and CDR2 YYREEE come from the germline V gene (reference sequence). This CDR3 is built from 13 residues. The germline V and J ends were trimmed by 0 bases and 4 bases, with 5 bases remaining between them. The CDR3 loop is CASSLAGNQPQHF. The CDR3, as DNA: TGTGCCAGCAGCTTGGCCGGGAATCAGCCCCAGCATTTT. The variable domain in full, completed from reference TRBV5-4 and TRBJ1-5, reads ETGVTQSPTHLIKTRGQQVTLRCSSQSGHNTVSWYQQALGQGPQFIFQYYREEENGRGNFPPRFSGLQFPNYSSELNVNALELDDSALYLCASSLAGNQPQHFGDGTRLSIL.

The rearrangement joins TRBV11-3 to TRBJ1-3; 8 bases fit TRBD1. The V and J ends lost 4 bases and 4 bases, in that order; junction bases with no gene match: 9. This CDR3 region has 16 residues. Germline loops: CDR1 SGHNT, CDR2 YENEEA. The CDR3 DNA is TGTGCCAGCAGCTCCCGGGACAGGCCTTACGGAAACACCATATATTTT. Protein product: CASSSRDRPYGNTIYF.

J is TRBJ2-3 and V is TRBV29-1; 10 nucleotides match TRBD1. The ends lost 5 bases at V and 0 bases at J; junction bases unmatched: 11. Germline CDR1 and CDR2: SQVTM and ANQGSEA. This CDR3 is built from 17 residues. CDR3 DNA: TGCAGCGTTTCAGCTGGACCGGGACAGGGGAGCACAGATACGCAGTATTTT. Translating gives CSVSAGPGQGSTDTQYF.

This chain links TRBV11-2 with TRBJ2-1, with D hard to call. Germline loops: CDR1 SGHAT, CDR2 FQNNGV. Trimming took 7 bases from V and 8 from J, leaving 12 bases between them. This CDR3 contains 12 residues. The CDR3 DNA follows: TGTGCCAGCAACTATCGAAGGCATGAGCAGTTCTTC. Translating it yields CASNYRRHEQFF.

This sequence joins TRBV30 and TRBJ2-1, with TRBD2 matching 13 bases. Germline V gene data show CDR1 as GTSNPN and CDR2 as SVGIG (reference sequence). Germline trimming cut 1 base from V and 9 bases from J; bases unmatched to any gene: 6. The CDR3 runs to 15 residues. The CDR3 loop is CAWSGTSGRYGEQFF. The CDR3 nucleotides are TGTGCCTGGAGTGGGACTAGCGGGAGATACGGTGAGCAGTTCTTC.

Written as DNA, the CDR3 is TGTGCCAGCAGCAGGTCGGGAGGGAATGAGCAGTTCTTC. Translating gives CASSRSGGNEQFF. The chain uses TRBV7-8 and TRBJ2-1, with 8 positions matching TRBD2. After removal of 5 bases from V and 7 bases from J, the junction contained 4 bases not matched to a gene. This CDR3 contains 13 residues. Germline lookup yields CDR1 SGHVS and CDR2 FQNEAQ. The complete variable domain, with remaining parts taken from reference TRBV7-8 and TRBJ2-1, reads GAGVSQSPRYKVAKRGQDVALRCDPISGHVSLFWYQQALGQGPEFLTYFQNEAQLDKSGLPSDRFFAERPEGSVSTLKIQRTQQEDSAVYLCASSRSGGNEQFFGPGTRLTVL.

The rearrangement uses TRBV28 and TRBJ2-3, with 10 bases matching TRBD2. The trim removed 2 bases at V and 0 bases at J, leaving 2 bases unmatched. The germline V gene has CDR1 MDHEN and CDR2 SYDVKM. This CDR3 is 16 amino acids long. The CDR3 DNA reads as TGTGCCAGCAGTTTAACACTAGCGGGAAGCACAGATACGCAGTATTTT. Translating it yields CASSLTLAGSTDTQYF.

The chain couples TRBV18 to TRBJ2-1; 13 positions match TRBD2. This CDR3 has 15 amino acids. The V gene's germline CDR1 is KGHSH and CDR2 LQKENI. Trimming removed 3 bases from V and 8 bases from J; junction bases left unmatched: 4. CDR3 nucleotide sequence: TGTGCCAGCTCACCCGGACTAGCGGGAGCATATGAGCAGTTCTTC. It specifies CASSPGLAGAYEQFF.

This rearrangement joins TRBV6-4 to TRBJ2-7; 7 nucleotides match TRBD2. Germline V gives CDR1 MRHNA, CDR2 SNTAGT. The junction had 17 bases not matched to a gene; V was cut back by 6 bases and J by 0 bases. The CDR3 sequence is 18 residues long. DNA of the CDR3: TGTGCCAGCAGGACCCGTAAGGGACGGGAGGCCGCCTCCTACGAGCAGTACTTC. This codes for CASRTRKGREAASYEQYF.

CDR3 bases: TGCGCCAGCAGCTTGGTCCCCGGACAGGTCCAGACTGGGGGCTACACCTTC. This codes for CASSLVPGQVQTGGYTF. This chain uses TRBV5-1 with TRBJ1-2; 7 bases match TRBD1. CDR3 length: 17 amino acids. Per the germline V gene, CDR1 is SGHRS and CDR2 is YFSETQ. Trimming removed 0 bases from V and 8 bases from J; junction bases left unmatched: 16.

V gene TRBV9 combines with J gene TRBJ2-5; TRBD2 might be the D (6 bases). The germline gives CDR1 SGDLS, CDR2 YYNGEE. Trimming removed 4 bases from V and 3 bases from J, with 16 bases in between. There are 15 residues in the CDR3. The CDR3 DNA sequence: TGTGCCAGCAGCCCACGACTAGAAGGAGAAGAGACCCAGTACTTC. Protein: CASSPRLEGEETQYF.

The chain couples TRBV7-2 to TRBJ1-2, with 8 positions matching TRBD1. Germline V gives CDR1 SGHTA, CDR2 FQGNSA. This CDR3 region has 14 residues. The V segment lost 0 bases and the J segment 8 bases; nucleotides outside the gene matches: 5. CDR3 bases: TGTGCCAGCAGCTTAGCCCAGGGGGCAGGCGGCTACACCTTC. Encoded protein: CASSLAQGAGGYTF.

This chain joins TRBV5-6 and TRBJ1-5; 8 bases fit TRBD1. The CDR3 consists of 17 residues. With V trimmed by 4 bases and J by 2 bases, 11 bases remained unmatched. Germline values: CDR1 SGHDT, CDR2 YYEEEE. CDR3 protein: CASSQGQGGGGNQPQHF. The DNA of the CDR3 is TGTGCCAGCAGCCAAGGACAGGGCGGAGGGGGCAATCAGCCCCAGCATTTT.

In this sample, this clone turned up once. CDR3 DNA: TGTGCCAGCAGCTTGGGACTAGCGCCCCGCCTAGGGAAAAACATTCAGTACTTC. Its translation is CASSLGLAPRLGKNIQYF. This chain links TRBV7-2 with TRBJ2-4; 10 bases fit TRBD2. The germline V gene encodes CDR1 SGHTA and CDR2 FQGNSA. This CDR3 spans 18 amino acids. The trim removed 3 bases at V and 4 bases at J, leaving 12 bases unmatched.

The gene calls are TRBV4-1 and TRBJ2-7; perhaps TRBD1 as D (5 bases). V lost 2 bases to trimming and J lost 4 bases, with 12 bases between them. The CDR3 is 14 amino acids. Germline V gene lookup returns CDR1 MGHRA and CDR2 YSYEKL. In DNA form, the CDR3 reads TGCGCCAGCAGCCAACCCGGCCCAGGGTACGAGCAGTACTTC. It yields the protein CASSQPGPGYEQYF.

The V and J genes are TRBV6-1 and TRBJ2-7; D not resolved. This CDR3 is 14 amino acids long. V lost 0 bases to trimming and J lost 4 bases, with 10 bases between them. CDR1 is MNHNS, CDR2 SASEGT, per germline. CDR3 loop: CASSEAARQYEQYF. The CDR3 region has the DNA TGTGCCAGCAGTGAAGCGGCCAGGCAATACGAGCAGTACTTC.

V gene TRBV19 combines with J gene TRBJ2-7; the match to TRBD1 covers 8 bases. V was pared by 3 bases and J by 5 bases, with 9 bases of the junction left unmatched. CDR1 LNHDA and CDR2 SQIVND come from the germline V gene (reference sequence). The CDR3 sequence is 15 residues long. This CDR3 reads CASSIRQGRNNEQYF. The CDR3 DNA reads as TGTGCCAGTAGTATTAGACAGGGGCGGAATAACGAGCAGTACTTC.

J is TRBJ1-1 and V is TRBV18; a weak D match, TRBD1 (5 bases). This CDR3 has 15 residues. Trimming shortened V by 3 bases and J by 8 bases, and 19 bases separated the two germline ends. Germline V gene sequence: CDR1 KGHSH, CDR2 LQKENI. CDR3 nucleotide sequence: TGTGCCAGCTCACCGTACATGGCAGGGTCGGCCGAAGCTTTCTTT. Residues: CASSPYMAGSAEAFF. The whole variable domain, filled in from reference TRBV18 and TRBJ1-1, reads NAGVMQNPRHLVRRRGQEARLRCSPMKGHSHVYWYRQLPEEGLKFMVYLQKENIIDESGMPKERFSAEFPKEGPSILRIQQVVRGDSAAYFCASSPYMAGSAEAFFGQGTRLTVV.

The chain has TRBV5-6 and TRBJ1-2; possibly TRBD1 for D (5 bases). This CDR3 comprises 16 residues. The germline V and J ends were trimmed by 3 bases and 0 bases, with 15 bases remaining between them. Germline-derived CDR1 and CDR2 are SGHDT and YYEEEE. CDR3 sequence (DNA): TGTGCCAGCAGCTCCGAGCGGGTGGGGGCTAACTATGGCTACACCTTC. Residues: CASSSERVGANYGYTF.

A single count supports this clone. This rearrangement joins TRBV18 to TRBJ2-7; the D is unclear. Germline CDR1 reads KGHSH; CDR2 reads LQKENI. Trimming took 2 bases from V and 0 from J, leaving 5 bases between them. CDR3 size: 13 residues. CDR3 region: CASSPADSYEQYF. The CDR3 DNA reads as TGTGCCAGCTCACCAGCGGACTCCTACGAGCAGTACTTC.

This clone came up once. The chain combines TRBV2 with TRBJ2-6; D is unclear. V lost 4 bases and J 2 bases, leaving 6 bases between the germline ends. There are 14 residues in the CDR3. Germline assignment: CDR1 SNHLY and CDR2 FYNNEI. CDR3 region: CASSVRPGANVLTF. The CDR3 region has the DNA TGTGCCAGCAGTGTGAGGCCTGGGGCCAACGTCCTGACTTTC.

This rearrangement joins TRBV24-1 to TRBJ2-5, with TRBD1 matching 7 bases. The CDR3 extends over 15 amino acids. CDR1 is KGHDR, CDR2 SFDVKD, per germline. The ends lost 4 bases at V and 1 base at J; junction bases unmatched: 5. The DNA of the CDR3 is TGTGCCACCAGTGACCTGGGACAGCCCCAAGAGACCCAGTACTTC. This codes for CATSDLGQPQETQYF.

This sequence joins TRBV10-1 and TRBJ2-6; the D is unclear. Germline V gene data show CDR1 as WNHNN and CDR2 as SYGVQD (reference sequence). The germline V and J ends were trimmed by 3 bases and 0 bases, with 9 bases remaining between them. The CDR3 is made up of 16 amino acids. The CDR3 spells CASSDGTRSGANVLTF. DNA for the CDR3: TGCGCCAGCAGTGATGGTACGCGCTCTGGGGCCAACGTCCTGACTTTC.

The CDR3 coding sequence is TGTGCCAGCAGCTTAGTGAGACCGGGACAGGGTACCCAGCCCCAGCATTTT. Amino acid sequence: CASSLVRPGQGTQPQHF. The V and J genes are TRBV7-2 and TRBJ1-5; 9 nucleotides agree with TRBD1. Germline loops: CDR1 SGHTA, CDR2 FQGNSA. The trim removed 1 base at V and 7 bases at J, leaving 11 bases unmatched. CDR3 length: 17 residues.